Listed below are T cell receptor beta chains from one sample, sequenced in a study of sequential checkpoint blockade in melanoma. Assay: immunoSEQ multiplex PCR; the TCRdb copy retains only in-frame clones and omits some. Found here are 6,000 to 6,500 clones, around half of them singletons; the top ten hold roughly 44%. The source was CD8+ T cells sorted from blood (inferred from file names), collected from a patient given nivolumab and ipilimumab in sequence. These receptors all come from a human donor with melanoma. CDR3s leave out the opening cysteine and the closing phenylalanine or tryptophan.

V	CDR3
TRBV19	ASDPGGQYGYT
TRBV4-3	ASSQDSGGNTGELF
TRBV4-2	ASRPLRGEMDEQF
TRBV5-4	ASSQDLAGGLLEETQY
TRBV6-5	ASSYSIRGTEAF
TRBV6-6	ASLGGEQY
TRBV9	ASSDLRNTEAF
TRBV9	ASSVGLAGRGREQY
TRBV30	AWSVQGAGTDTQY
TRBV6-6	ASSSKRGEQF
TRBV9	ASSAAVEGTNEKLF
TRBV6-4	ASSDSATDTQY
TRBV27	ASSLGTSGANYEQY
TRBV9	ASSVAAGLNTEAF
TRBV5-6	ASSFERQLANEKLF
TRBV6-5	ASRAEGGAYNEQF
TRBV4-2	ASSQDGLAGVGDTQY
TRBV4-1	ASSDRDRGETTEKLF
TRBV5-1	ASSPGVGQGAPYEQY
TRBV6-4	ASSTAGGADTQY
TRBV6-4	ASSEGRGEETGELF
TRBV7-9	ASSLVGGGETQY
TRBV7-9	ASSRGQGRSGELF
TRBV15	ATSSLAGGEQY
TRBV4-1	ASSQGSSYEQY
TRBV5-6	ASSLTAGNTIY
TRBV9	ASSVSRGPYEQY
TRBV28	ASSAQTGGLETQY
TRBV27	ASSLSTSGRIDTQY
TRBV6-1	ASHRRGTSNQPQH
TRBV4-1	ASSQVLDSYYEQY
TRBV7-9	ASSHRQGAGNEQF
TRBV28	ASSRDRNYGYT
TRBV7-6	ASSAKQGAVNEKLF
TRBV28	ASSLRAGGRLGNIQY
TRBV28	ASSSRGYNEQF
TRBV27	ASSSGTGNEQF
TRBV28	ASSWEINQPQH
TRBV7-6	ASSLAYKIETGGLNTGELF
TRBV6-5	ASSSFGGTEAF